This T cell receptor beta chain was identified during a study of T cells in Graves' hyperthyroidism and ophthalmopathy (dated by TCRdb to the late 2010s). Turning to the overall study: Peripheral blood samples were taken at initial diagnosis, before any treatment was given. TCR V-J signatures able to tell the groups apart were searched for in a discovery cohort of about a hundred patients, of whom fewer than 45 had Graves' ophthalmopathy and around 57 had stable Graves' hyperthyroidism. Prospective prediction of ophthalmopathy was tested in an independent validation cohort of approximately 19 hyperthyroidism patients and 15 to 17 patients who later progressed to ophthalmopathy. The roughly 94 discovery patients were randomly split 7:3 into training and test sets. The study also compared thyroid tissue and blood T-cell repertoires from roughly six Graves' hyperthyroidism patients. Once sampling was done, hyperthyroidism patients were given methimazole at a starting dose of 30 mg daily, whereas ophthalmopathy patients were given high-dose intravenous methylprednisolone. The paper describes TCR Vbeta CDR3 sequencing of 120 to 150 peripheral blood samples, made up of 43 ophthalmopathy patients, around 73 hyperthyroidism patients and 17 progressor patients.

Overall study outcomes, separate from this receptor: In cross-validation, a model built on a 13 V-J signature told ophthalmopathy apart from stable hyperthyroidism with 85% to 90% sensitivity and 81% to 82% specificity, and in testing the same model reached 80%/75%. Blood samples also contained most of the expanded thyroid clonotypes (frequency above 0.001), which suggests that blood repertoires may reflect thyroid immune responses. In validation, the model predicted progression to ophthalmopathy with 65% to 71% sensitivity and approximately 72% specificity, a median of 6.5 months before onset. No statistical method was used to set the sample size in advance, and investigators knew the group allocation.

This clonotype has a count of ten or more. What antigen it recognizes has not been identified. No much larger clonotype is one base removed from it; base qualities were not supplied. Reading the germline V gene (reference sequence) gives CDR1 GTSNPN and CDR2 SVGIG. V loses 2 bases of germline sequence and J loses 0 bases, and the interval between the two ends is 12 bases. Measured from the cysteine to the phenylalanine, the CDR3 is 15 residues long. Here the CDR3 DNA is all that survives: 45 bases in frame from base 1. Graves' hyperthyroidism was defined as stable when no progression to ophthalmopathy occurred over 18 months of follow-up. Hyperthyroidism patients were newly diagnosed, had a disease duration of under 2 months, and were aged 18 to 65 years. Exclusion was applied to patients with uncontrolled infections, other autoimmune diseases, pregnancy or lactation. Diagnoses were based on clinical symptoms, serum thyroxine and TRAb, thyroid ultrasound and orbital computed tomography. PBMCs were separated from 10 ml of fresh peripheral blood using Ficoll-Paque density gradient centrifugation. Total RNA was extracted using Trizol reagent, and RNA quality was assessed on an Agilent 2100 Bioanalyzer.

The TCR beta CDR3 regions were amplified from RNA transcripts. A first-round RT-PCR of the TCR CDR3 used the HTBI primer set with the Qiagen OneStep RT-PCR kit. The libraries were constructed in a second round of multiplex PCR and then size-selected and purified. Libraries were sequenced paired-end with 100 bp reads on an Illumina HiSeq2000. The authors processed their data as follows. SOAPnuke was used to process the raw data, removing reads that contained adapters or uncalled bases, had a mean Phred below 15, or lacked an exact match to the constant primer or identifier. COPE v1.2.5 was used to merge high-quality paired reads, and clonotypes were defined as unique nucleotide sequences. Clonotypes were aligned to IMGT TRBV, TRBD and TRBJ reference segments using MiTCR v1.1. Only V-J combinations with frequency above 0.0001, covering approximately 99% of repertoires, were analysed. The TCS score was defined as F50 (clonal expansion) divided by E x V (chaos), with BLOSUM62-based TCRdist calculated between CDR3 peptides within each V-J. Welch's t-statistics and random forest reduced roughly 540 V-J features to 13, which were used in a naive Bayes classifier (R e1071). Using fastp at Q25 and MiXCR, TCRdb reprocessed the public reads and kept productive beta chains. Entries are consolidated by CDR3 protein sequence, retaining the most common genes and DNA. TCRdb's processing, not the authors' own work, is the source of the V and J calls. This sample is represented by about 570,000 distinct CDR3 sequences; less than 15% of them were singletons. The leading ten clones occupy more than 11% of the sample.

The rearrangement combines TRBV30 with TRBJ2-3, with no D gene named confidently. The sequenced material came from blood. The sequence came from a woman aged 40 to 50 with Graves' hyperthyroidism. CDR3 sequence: CAWSPPDTSTDTQYF. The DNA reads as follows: TGTGCCTGGAGTCCCCCGGATACTAGCACAGATACGCAGTATTTT.